This TCR beta chain was found in a study of T cells in Graves' hyperthyroidism and ophthalmopathy. Amplification targeted TCR beta CDR3 regions from RNA transcripts. Initially, a first-round RT-PCR of the TCR CDR3 employed the HTBI primer set. One entry per CDR3 protein results from TCRdb running MiXCR on the multiplex PCR reads. This sample has about 360,000 distinct CDR3 sequences, with less than 15% found just once. Many counts were recorded for this clonotype. This CDR3 comprises 16 residues. Germline V gives CDR1 SGHVS, CDR2 FQNEAQ. V lost 0 bases, J lost 9 bases, and 18 bases lay in between. This receptor was identified in a woman aged 18-35 years with Graves' hyperthyroidism. Sequencing used blood. The V gene is TRBV7-8, the J gene TRBJ2-1; D is unclear. The CDR3, as DNA: TGTGCCAGCAGCTTAGCCAGCGATAGCTCAGTGGGTGAGCAGTTCTTC. It is translated as CASSLASDSSVGEQFF.